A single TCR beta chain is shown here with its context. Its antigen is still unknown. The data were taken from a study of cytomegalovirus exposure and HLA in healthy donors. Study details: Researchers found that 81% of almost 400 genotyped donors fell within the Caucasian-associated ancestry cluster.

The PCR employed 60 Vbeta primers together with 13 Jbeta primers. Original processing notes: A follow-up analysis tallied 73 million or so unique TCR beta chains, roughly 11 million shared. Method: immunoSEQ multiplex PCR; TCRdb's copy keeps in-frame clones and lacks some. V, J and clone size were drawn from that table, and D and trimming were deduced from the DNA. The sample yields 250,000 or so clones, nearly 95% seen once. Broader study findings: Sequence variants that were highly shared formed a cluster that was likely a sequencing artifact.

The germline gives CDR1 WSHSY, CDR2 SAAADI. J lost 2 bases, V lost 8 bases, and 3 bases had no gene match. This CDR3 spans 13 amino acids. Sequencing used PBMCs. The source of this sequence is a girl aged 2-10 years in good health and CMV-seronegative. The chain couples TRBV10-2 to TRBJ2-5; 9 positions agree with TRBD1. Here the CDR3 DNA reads TGCGCCAGCTCGGGACAGGGACAAGAGACCCAGTACTTC. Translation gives CASSGQGQETQYF.